The 32 T cell receptor beta chains presented below share a single source sample, sequenced in a study of neurological immune-mediated disorders. Via MiXCR, TCRdb re-called the 5' RACE reads, giving one row per CDR3 protein. The table lists some 43,000 distinct CDR3 sequences, roughly 13% of them singletons, with around 10% in the top ten. Time point defined: longitudinal time-point 3. Sequencing input: PBMCs. The receptors were sampled from a male donor with HTLV-1-associated myelopathy (HAM/TSP).

This clonotype was counted ten times or more. V gene TRBV5-1 combines with J gene TRBJ2-3, with D unclear. Trimming left V 0 bases short and J 2 bases short, with 7 bases between. Germline CDR1 and CDR2: SGHRS and YFSETQ. There are 14 residues in the CDR3. The CDR3 DNA reads as TGCGCCAGCAGCTTGGCTGCCACCACAGATACGCAGTATTTT. Translating gives CASSLAATTDTQYF. The variable domain in full, completed from reference TRBV5-1 and TRBJ2-3, reads KAGVTQTPRYLIKTRGQQVTLSCSPISGHRSVSWYQQTPGQGLQFLFEYFSETQRNKGNFPGRFSGRQFSNSRSEMNVSTLELGDSALYLCASSLAATTDTQYFGPGTRLTVL.

This clonotype was picked up many times. The chain uses TRBV7-9 and TRBJ2-1; D is unresolved. V was trimmed by 0 bases and J by 7 bases, leaving 10 bases between them. Germline values: CDR1 SEHNR, CDR2 FQNEAQ (reference sequence). The CDR3 is 14 amino acids. CDR3: CASSLARTVNEQFF. The CDR3 DNA is TGTGCCAGCAGCTTAGCAAGGACGGTGAATGAGCAGTTCTTC.

This clonotype was observed at least ten times. V and J are TRBV5-1 and TRBJ1-1; 8 bases align to TRBD1. V was clipped by 5 bases and J by 0 bases; unmatched bases: 0. CDR1 is SGHRS, CDR2 YFSETQ, per germline. CDR3 size: 13 residues. The CDR3 bases are TGCGCCAGCAGGACAGGGGTGAACACTGAAGCTTTCTTT. This gives the protein CASRTGVNTEAFF.

This clonotype was detected many times. This chain uses TRBV28 with TRBJ2-1; perhaps TRBD2 as D (6 bases). This CDR3 spans 15 amino acids. Deletions cut 3 bases from V and 0 bases from J, with 9 bases between. In germline, CDR1 is MDHEN, CDR2 SYDVKM. CDR3 DNA sequence: TGTGCCAGCAGTTTCGGCGGGGCCTCCTACAATGAGCAGTTCTTC. Translation gives CASSFGGASYNEQFF.

This clonotype was counted many times. This rearrangement joins TRBV10-3 to TRBJ2-6; 9 nucleotides align to TRBD1. Trimming at V came to 0 bases and at J to 1 base, leaving 4 bases not matched to a gene. Germline-derived CDR1 and CDR2 are ENHRY and SYGVKD. The CDR3 consists of 18 residues. The CDR3 is CAISESPGQGSGANVLTF. The CDR3 DNA sequence: TGTGCCATCAGTGAGTCACCGGGACAGGGTTCTGGGGCCAACGTCCTGACTTTC.

This clonotype was counted many times. The chain carries TRBV9 and TRBJ2-1; TRBD1 might be the D (7 bases). V gave up 4 bases and J gave up 4 bases, with 21 bases separating them. The V gene's germline CDR1 is SGDLS and CDR2 YYNGEE. There are 17 residues in the CDR3. CDR3 nucleotide sequence: TGTGCCAGCAGCTCCCGGGACAGTCTCGGAGGGTACAATGAGCAGTTCTTC. Amino acids: CASSSRDSLGGYNEQFF. Using reference TRBV9 and TRBJ2-1 for the parts outside the CDR3, the full variable domain is DSGVTQTPKHLITATGQRVTLRCSPRSGDLSVYWYQQSLDQGLQFLIQYYNGEERAKGNILERFSAQQFPDLHSELNLSSLELGDSALYFCASSSRDSLGGYNEQFFGPGTRLTVL.

On this clonotype itself: A much larger clone differs by one base, so this may be a read error. The CDR3 sequence: CASSLGTGGMNQLQHF. In DNA form, the CDR3 reads TGCGCCAGCAGCTTGGGGACAGGGGGGATGAATCAGCTCCAGCATTTT. This rearrangement joins TRBV5-1 to TRBJ1-5; 10 bases match TRBD1. The CDR3 consists of 16 residues. The V gene's germline CDR1 is SGHRS and CDR2 YFSETQ. Filled out from reference TRBV5-1 and TRBJ1-5, the complete variable domain reads KAGVTQTPRYLIKTRGQQVTLSCSPISGHRSVSWYQQTPGQGLQFLFEYFSETQRNKGNFPGRFSGRQFSNSRSEMNVSTLELGDSALYLCASSLGTGGMNQLQHFGDGTRLSIL.

This clonotype was recorded at least ten times. The chain uses TRBV28 and TRBJ2-7; D perhaps matches TRBD1 (6 bases). The V end lost 3 bases, the J end lost 2 bases, and 17 bases lay between the germline ends. This CDR3 comprises 16 residues. Germline CDR1 MDHEN, CDR2 SYDVKM. Here the CDR3 reads CASSLFFGRDTYEQYF. In DNA, the CDR3 is TGTGCCAGCAGTTTGTTTTTTGGCCGGGACACCTACGAGCAGTACTTC.

This clonotype was seen at least ten times. As DNA, the CDR3 is TGTGCCAGCAGTTACTCAAGGGATCGAAGCACAGATACGCAGTATTTT. It codes for CASSYSRDRSTDTQYF. The V gene is TRBV6-6, the J gene TRBJ2-3; no firm D call. V lost 0 bases to trimming and J lost 0 bases, with 10 bases between them. The CDR3 is 16 residues long. Per the germline V gene, CDR1 is MNHNY and CDR2 is SVGAGI (reference sequence).

This clonotype was observed many times. The rearrangement uses TRBV5-8 and TRBJ2-2; no firm D call. Looked up from germline, CDR1 is SGHTS and CDR2 is YDEGEE. This CDR3 is 12 amino acids long. Trimming pared 4 bases from V and 4 bases from J, leaving 5 bases between. The CDR3 bases are TGTGCCAGCAGCGTTCTCACCGGGGAGCTGTTTTTT. The encoded protein is CASSVLTGELFF.

This clonotype was observed many times. The V gene is TRBV10-3, the J gene TRBJ1-5; no firm D call. The CDR3 has 14 residues. The germline V gene has CDR1 ENHRY and CDR2 SYGVKD. The ends were cut back, 4 bases at V and 0 bases at J, with 7 bases in the middle. The CDR3 is CAISGSNSNQPQHF. CDR3 coding DNA: TGTGCCATCAGTGGTAGTAATAGCAATCAGCCCCAGCATTTT.

This clonotype has ten or more counts. The chain joins TRBV7-2 to TRBJ2-4; D gene ambiguous. CDR1 is SGHTA, CDR2 FQGNSA, per germline. The V and J ends lost 0 bases and 4 bases respectively, with 4 bases between them. The CDR3 loop spans 13 amino acids. DNA of the CDR3: TGTGCCAGCAGCTTAGCTGGGAAAAACATTCAGTACTTC. Translating it yields CASSLAGKNIQYF.

In its sample, this clonotype is medium-sized. The gene calls are TRBV2 and TRBJ2-5; 8 nucleotides line up with TRBD2. V lost 2 bases, J lost 5 bases, and 7 bases stayed unmatched. The CDR3 is made up of 15 amino acids. Germline CDR1 is SNHLY and CDR2 is FYNNEI. CDR3: CASSERRGGLETQYF. The CDR3 DNA reads as TGTGCCAGCAGTGAAAGACGGGGGGGCCTTGAGACCCAGTACTTC.

There are many counts of this clonotype. The V call is TRBV20-1, the J call TRBJ2-7; the match to TRBD2 covers 8 bases. V lost 7 bases, J lost 3 bases, and 8 bases stayed unmatched. The CDR3 is 13 residues long. Germline-derived CDR1 and CDR2 are DFQATT and SNEGSKA (reference sequence). This CDR3 reads CSVQRGRNYEQYF. CDR3 in DNA: TGCAGTGTTCAGCGGGGGAGAAACTACGAGCAGTACTTC.

This chain joins TRBV29-1 and TRBJ2-2, with 10 bases aligning to TRBD2. This CDR3 has 14 amino acids. Germline V gene data show CDR1 as SQVTM and CDR2 as ANQGSEA. V gave up 4 bases and J gave up 5 bases; unmatched junction bases: 4. This chain's CDR3 is CSVGSGGTTGELFF. CDR3 DNA: TGCAGCGTTGGTAGCGGGGGGACGACCGGGGAGCTGTTTTTT.

This clonotype has a count of ten or more. The chain employs TRBV12-3 or TRBV12-4 and TRBJ1-4, with D possibly TRBD1 on 5 matching bases. The length of the CDR3 is 14 residues. Trimming removed 2 bases from V and 2 bases from J, with 6 bases in between. As DNA, the CDR3 is TGTGCCAGCAGTTTACGGGGGACTAATGAAAAACTGTTTTTT. This translates into CASSLRGTNEKLFF.

This clonotype was found many times. V usage is TRBV6-1 and J usage is TRBJ1-1; D is unresolved. The CDR3 has 10 amino acids. The germline CDR1 and CDR2 sequences are MNHNS and SASEGT. Trimming took off 8 bases at V and 7 bases at J, with 8 bases between the two ends. Here the CDR3 DNA reads TGTGCCAGCGGAGTTTATGAAGCTTTCTTT. Amino acid sequence: CASGVYEAFF.

The chain has TRBV5-1 and TRBJ1-4; no firm D call. From germline, CDR1 is SGHRS and CDR2 YFSETQ. This CDR3 is 14 amino acids long. The germline V and J ends were trimmed by 0 bases and 6 bases, with 9 bases remaining between them. The CDR3: CASSLAPGDEKLFF. CDR3 DNA sequence: TGCGCCAGCAGCTTGGCACCCGGGGATGAAAAACTGTTTTTT.

This clonotype showed up many times. The chain recombines TRBV5-1 with TRBJ2-3, with 11 bases lining up with TRBD1. This CDR3 region has 16 residues. Germline lookup yields CDR1 SGHRS and CDR2 YFSETQ. J lost 5 bases, V lost 0 bases, and 5 bases had no gene match. CDR3 DNA sequence: TGCGCCAGCAGCTTGGTGGGACAGGGGGTTTTAGATACGCAGTATTTT. It is translated as CASSLVGQGVLDTQYF.

Turning to this clonotype: A much larger clonotype is one base distant, so this may be a read error. The rearrangement links TRBV2 to TRBJ1-5; D is uncertain. There are 14 residues in the CDR3. CDR1 is SNHLY, CDR2 FYNNEI, per germline. The CDR3 protein is CVSSDDGYNQPQHF. Here the CDR3 DNA reads TGTGTCAGCAGCGATGACGGATACAATCAGCCCCAGCATTTT.

There are many counts of this clonotype. This rearrangement joins TRBV7-6 to TRBJ2-1; 7 bases agree with TRBD1. The germline V gene has CDR1 SGHVS and CDR2 FNYEAQ. Trimming at V came to 5 bases and at J to 1 base, leaving 11 bases not matched to a gene. This CDR3 contains 17 residues. For the CDR3, the DNA is TGTGCCAGCAGCACCGATAGACAGGGCGTTTCCTACAATGAGCAGTTCTTC. Protein sequence: CASSTDRQGVSYNEQFF.

This clonotype has ten or more counts. CDR3: CASSPNPAGGSETQYF. The CDR3 region has the DNA TGTGCCAGCAGTCCCAACCCAGCGGGGGGGTCGGAGACCCAGTACTTC. The genes are TRBV12-3 or TRBV12-4 and TRBJ2-5; 10 nucleotides agree with TRBD2. The CDR3 is 16 amino acids. V lost 5 bases and J lost 5; bases outside the gene matches: 11.

This clonotype was observed at least ten times. The genes are TRBV11-2 and TRBJ2-5; weak D call: TRBD2 (6 bases). Germline V CDR1 and CDR2: SGHAT, FQNNGV. The V gene lost 4 bases and the J gene lost 3 bases, with 21 bases spanning the gap. The CDR3 covers 17 residues. CDR3 DNA sequence: TGTGCCAGCAGCTCTTTCCTTATGGGGGGAGTGGAAGAGACCCAGTACTTC. This gives the protein CASSSFLMGGVEETQYF.

The table lists this clonotype with many counts. The chain joins TRBV5-1 to TRBJ2-3; D remains unclear. V was shortened by 4 bases and J by 4 bases, with 13 bases between the two germline ends. The CDR3 loop spans 14 amino acids. CDR1 is SGHRS and CDR2 is YFSETQ in the germline V gene. The CDR3 here is CASSPLGGSDTQYF. Here the CDR3 DNA reads TGCGCCAGCAGCCCTCTTGGTGGTTCAGATACGCAGTATTTT.

This clonotype was seen repeatedly, ten times or more. The chain joins TRBV5-1 to TRBJ2-3, with 12 bases identical to TRBD2. CDR1 and CDR2 (germline): SGHRS, YFSETQ. The junction had 7 bases not matched to a gene; V was cut back by 3 bases and J by 2 bases. The CDR3 totals 17 residues. The CDR3 DNA reads as TGCGCCAGCAGCTCAGGACTAGCGGGACTACCCACAGATACGCAGTATTTT. Translating it yields CASSSGLAGLPTDTQYF.

This clonotype has ten or more counts. This rearrangement joins TRBV28 to TRBJ1-3; D gene uncertain. V gave up 8 bases and J gave up 4 bases, with 12 bases separating them. The CDR3 spans 13 residues. CDR1 is MDHEN and CDR2 is SYDVKM in the germline V gene. In DNA form, the CDR3 reads TGTGCCAGCCACGGGGAAGGCGGAAACACCATATATTTT. It encodes CASHGEGGNTIYF. Using reference TRBV28 and TRBJ1-3 for the parts outside the CDR3, the full variable domain is DVKVTQSSRYLVKRTGEKVFLECVQDMDHENMFWYRQDPGLGLRLIYFSYDVKMKEKGDIPEGYSVSREKKERFSLILESASTNQTSMYLCASHGEGGNTIYFGEGSWLTVV.

In regard to this clonotype: A much more abundant neighbour one base away suggests this may be a read error. This chain connects TRBV6-5 to TRBJ2-2; D not certain. This CDR3 spans 15 amino acids. Trimming took off 10 bases at V and 5 bases at J, with 20 bases between the two ends. The germline V gene encodes CDR1 MNHEY and CDR2 SVGAGI. The CDR3 spells CANKIGLLDTGELFF. The CDR3 region has the DNA TGTGCCAACAAGATCGGATTGTTGGATACCGGGGAGCTGTTTTTT.

Many counts were recorded for this clonotype. The V gene is TRBV7-9, the J gene TRBJ1-4; D is possibly TRBD1 (5 bases). V lost 1 base to trimming and J lost 10 bases, with 13 bases between them. Germline V lookup: CDR1 SEHNR, CDR2 FQNEAQ (reference sequence). The CDR3 is made up of 14 amino acids. The CDR3 region is CASSLGGPGRKLFF. CDR3 nucleotide sequence: TGTGCCAGCAGCTTAGGGGGTCCAGGGAGAAAACTGTTTTTT.

This clonotype was observed many times. V is TRBV6-6 and J is TRBJ1-6; no clear D. This CDR3 contains 14 residues. V was cut by 5 bases and J by 11 bases, with 16 bases left in between. The germline V gene encodes CDR1 MNHNY and CDR2 SVGAGI (reference sequence). The CDR3 spells CASSLGADGPPLHF. DNA for the CDR3: TGTGCCAGCAGTCTCGGAGCCGACGGTCCACCCCTCCACTTT.

This clonotype is deemed medium-sized (0.01 to 0.1%). CDR3 region: CSVNRDRSTDTQYF. CDR3 bases: TGCAGCGTCAACCGGGACCGGAGCACAGATACGCAGTATTTT. J is TRBJ2-3 and V is TRBV29-1; D may correspond to TRBD1 or TRBD2 (5 bases each). Trimming removed 6 bases from V and 0 bases from J, with 13 bases in between. The CDR3 length is 14 residues. The germline V gene has CDR1 SQVTM and CDR2 ANQGSEA.

This clonotype has at least ten counts. The V and J genes are TRBV6-5 and TRBJ2-1; 13 nucleotides agree with TRBD2. V trimming: 3 bases; J trimming: 12 bases; junction bases outside the gene matches: 11. Germline V gives CDR1 MNHEY, CDR2 SVGAGI. This CDR3 spans 16 amino acids. The CDR3 DNA follows: TGTGCCAGCAGTTATCTAGCCGGGACTAGCGGGGTTGGGCAGTTCTTC. This sequence encodes CASSYLAGTSGVGQFF.

This clonotype was observed many times. The chain's CDR3 is CSAPPTYSHTEAFF. CDR3 nucleotides: TGCAGTGCTCCTCCTACATACAGCCACACTGAAGCTTTCTTT. V usage is TRBV20-1 and J usage is TRBJ1-1; no clear D gene. V lost 5 bases and J lost 3, with 16 bases in between. This CDR3 region has 14 residues. The germline V gene encodes CDR1 DFQATT and CDR2 SNEGSKA (reference sequence).